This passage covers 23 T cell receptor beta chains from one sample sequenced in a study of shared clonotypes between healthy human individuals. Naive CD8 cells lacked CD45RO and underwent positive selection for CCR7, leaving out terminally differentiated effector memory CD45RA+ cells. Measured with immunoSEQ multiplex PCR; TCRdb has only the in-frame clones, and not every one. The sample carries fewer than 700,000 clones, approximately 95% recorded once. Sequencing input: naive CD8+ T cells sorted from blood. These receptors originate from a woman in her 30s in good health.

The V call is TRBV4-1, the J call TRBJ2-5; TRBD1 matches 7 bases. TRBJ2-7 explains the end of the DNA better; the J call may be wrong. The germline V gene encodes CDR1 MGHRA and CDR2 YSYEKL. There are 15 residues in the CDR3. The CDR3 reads CASSQEGTVSYEQYF. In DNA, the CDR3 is TGCGCCAGCAGCCAAGAGGGGACAGTCAGCTACGAGCAGTACTTC.

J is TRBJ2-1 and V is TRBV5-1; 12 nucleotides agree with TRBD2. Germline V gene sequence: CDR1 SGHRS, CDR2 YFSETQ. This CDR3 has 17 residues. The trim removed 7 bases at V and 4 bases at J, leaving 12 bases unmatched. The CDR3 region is CASAIGLAGGPYNEQFF. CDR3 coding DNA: TGCGCCAGCGCAATAGGGCTAGCGGGAGGGCCTTACAATGAGCAGTTCTTC.

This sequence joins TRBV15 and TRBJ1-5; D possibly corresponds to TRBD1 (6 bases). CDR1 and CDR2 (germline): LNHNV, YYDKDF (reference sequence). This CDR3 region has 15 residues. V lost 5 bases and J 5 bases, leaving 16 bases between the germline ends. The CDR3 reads CATSPQGWLDQPQHF. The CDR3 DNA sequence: TGTGCCACCAGCCCCCAGGGGTGGCTTGATCAGCCCCAGCATTTT.

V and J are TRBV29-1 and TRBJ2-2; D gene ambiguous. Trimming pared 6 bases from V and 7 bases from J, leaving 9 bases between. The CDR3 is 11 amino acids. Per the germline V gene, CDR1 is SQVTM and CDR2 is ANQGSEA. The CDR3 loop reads CSVLLDGELFF. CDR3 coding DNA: TGCAGCGTACTCTTGGACGGGGAGCTGTTTTTT.

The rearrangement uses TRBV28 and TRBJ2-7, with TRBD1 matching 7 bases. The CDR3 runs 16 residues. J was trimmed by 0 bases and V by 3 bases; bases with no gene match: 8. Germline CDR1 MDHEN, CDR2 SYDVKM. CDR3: CASSFGTASLSYEQYF. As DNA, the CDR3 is TGTGCCAGCAGTTTTGGGACAGCCAGCCTCTCCTACGAGCAGTACTTC.

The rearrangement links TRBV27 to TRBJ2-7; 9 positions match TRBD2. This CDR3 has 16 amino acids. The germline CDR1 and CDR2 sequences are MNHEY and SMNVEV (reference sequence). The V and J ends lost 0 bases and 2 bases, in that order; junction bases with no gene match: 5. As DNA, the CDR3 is TGTGCCAGCAGTTTATCTTCAGCTAGCGGGGCCTACGAGCAGTACTTC. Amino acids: CASSLSSASGAYEQYF.

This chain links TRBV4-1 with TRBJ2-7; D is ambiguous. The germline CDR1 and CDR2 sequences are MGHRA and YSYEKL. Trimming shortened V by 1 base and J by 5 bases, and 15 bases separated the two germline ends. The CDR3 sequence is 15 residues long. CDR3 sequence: CASSQGSEGPHEQYF. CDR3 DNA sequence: TGCGCCAGCAGCCAAGGGTCTGAAGGACCCCACGAGCAGTACTTC.

In DNA form, the CDR3 reads TGTGCCAGCAGCTCGCTAACTAGCGGGAGTTACGAGCAGTACTTC. Translating gives CASSSLTSGSYEQYF. J is TRBJ2-5 and V is TRBV5-4; TRBD2 matches at 11 bases. The J call is doubtful: the DNA matches TRBJ2-7 better. Germline assignment: CDR1 SGHNT and CDR2 YYREEE (reference sequence). The CDR3 consists of 15 residues.

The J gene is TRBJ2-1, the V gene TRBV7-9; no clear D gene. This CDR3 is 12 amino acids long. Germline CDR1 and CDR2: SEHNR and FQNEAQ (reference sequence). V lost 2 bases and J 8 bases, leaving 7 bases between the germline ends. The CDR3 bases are TGTGCCAGCAGCTTATTCCGGGATGAGCAGTTCTTC. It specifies CASSLFRDEQFF.

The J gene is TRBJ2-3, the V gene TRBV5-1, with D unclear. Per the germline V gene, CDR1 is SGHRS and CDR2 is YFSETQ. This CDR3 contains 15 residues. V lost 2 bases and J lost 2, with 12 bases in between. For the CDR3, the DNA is TGCGCCAGCAGCTTAGGAGAAGGAATCACAGATACGCAGTATTTT. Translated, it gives CASSLGEGITDTQYF.

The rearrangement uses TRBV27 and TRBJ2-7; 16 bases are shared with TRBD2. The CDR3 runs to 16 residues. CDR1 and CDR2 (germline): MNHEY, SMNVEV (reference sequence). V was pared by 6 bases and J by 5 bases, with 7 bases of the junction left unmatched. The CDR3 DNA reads TGTGCCAGCAGGGCCGGGACTAGCGGGAGGGCCCACGAGCAGTACTTC. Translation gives CASRAGTSGRAHEQYF.

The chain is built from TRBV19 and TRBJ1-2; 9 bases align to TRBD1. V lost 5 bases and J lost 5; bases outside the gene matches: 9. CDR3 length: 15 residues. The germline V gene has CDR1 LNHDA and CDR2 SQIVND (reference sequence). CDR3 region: CASSPGQGFLYGYTF. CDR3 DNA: TGTGCCAGTAGTCCGGGACAGGGCTTCCTATATGGCTACACCTTC. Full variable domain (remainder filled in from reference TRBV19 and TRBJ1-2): DGGITQSPKYLFRKEGQNVTLSCEQNLNHDAMYWYRQDPGQGLRLIYYSQIVNDFQKGDIAEGYSVSREKKESFPLTVTSAQKNPTAFYLCASSPGQGFLYGYTFGSGTRLTVV.

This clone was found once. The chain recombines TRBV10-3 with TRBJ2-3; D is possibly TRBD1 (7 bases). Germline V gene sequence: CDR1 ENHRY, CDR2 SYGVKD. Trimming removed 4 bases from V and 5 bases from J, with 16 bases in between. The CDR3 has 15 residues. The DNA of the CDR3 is TGTGCCATCAGTGCCAGGGGGGCGCAGGTAGATACGCAGTATTTT. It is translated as CAISARGAQVDTQYF.

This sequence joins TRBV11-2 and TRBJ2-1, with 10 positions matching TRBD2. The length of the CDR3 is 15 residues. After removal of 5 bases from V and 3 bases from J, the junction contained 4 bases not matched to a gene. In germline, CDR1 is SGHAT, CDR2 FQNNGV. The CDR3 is CASSLLAGNYNEQFF. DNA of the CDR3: TGTGCCAGCAGCCTACTAGCGGGGAACTACAATGAGCAGTTCTTC.

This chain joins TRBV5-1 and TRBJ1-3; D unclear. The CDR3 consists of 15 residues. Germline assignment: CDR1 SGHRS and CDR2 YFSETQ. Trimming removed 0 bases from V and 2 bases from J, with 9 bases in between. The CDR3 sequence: CASSLDAGTGNTIYF. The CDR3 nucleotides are TGCGCCAGCAGCTTGGATGCCGGCACTGGAAACACCATATATTTT.

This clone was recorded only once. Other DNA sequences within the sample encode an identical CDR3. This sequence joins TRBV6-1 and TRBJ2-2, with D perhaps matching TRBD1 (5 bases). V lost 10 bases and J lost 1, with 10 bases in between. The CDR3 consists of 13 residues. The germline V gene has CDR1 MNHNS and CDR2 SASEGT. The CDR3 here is CAIGDLNTGELFF. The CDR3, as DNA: TGTGCCATAGGGGATCTGAACACCGGGGAGCTGTTTTTT.

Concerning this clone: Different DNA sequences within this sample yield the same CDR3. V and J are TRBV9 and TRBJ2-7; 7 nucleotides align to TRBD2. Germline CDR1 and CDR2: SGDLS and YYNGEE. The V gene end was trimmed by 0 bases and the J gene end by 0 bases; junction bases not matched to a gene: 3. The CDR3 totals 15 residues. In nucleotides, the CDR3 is TGTGCCAGCAGCGTAGGTCTAGCGGACTCCTACGAGCAGTACTTC. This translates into CASSVGLADSYEQYF.

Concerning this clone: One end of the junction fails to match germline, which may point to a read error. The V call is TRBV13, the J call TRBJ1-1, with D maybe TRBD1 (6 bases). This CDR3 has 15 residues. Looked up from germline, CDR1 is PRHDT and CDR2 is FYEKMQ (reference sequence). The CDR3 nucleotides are TGTGCCAGCAGCTCTCAGACAGGCGGGAACGCTGAAGCTTTCTTT. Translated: CASSSQTGGNAEAFF.

CDR3 residues: CASSLDYGSYNEQFF. CDR3 nucleotides: TGTGCCAGCAGCTTAGACTACGGGTCCTACAATGAGCAGTTCTTC. V is TRBV7-2 and J is TRBJ2-1; the D is unclear. This CDR3 is built from 15 residues. V was shortened by 1 base and J by 1 base, with 8 bases between the two germline ends. Germline V CDR1 and CDR2: SGHTA, FQGNSA.

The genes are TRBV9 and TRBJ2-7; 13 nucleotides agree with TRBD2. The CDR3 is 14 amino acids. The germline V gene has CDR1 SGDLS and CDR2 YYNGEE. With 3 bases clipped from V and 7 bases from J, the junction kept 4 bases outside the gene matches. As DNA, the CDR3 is TGTGCCAGCAGCGGAACTAGCGGGAGGGGAGAGCAGTACTTC. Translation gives CASSGTSGRGEQYF.

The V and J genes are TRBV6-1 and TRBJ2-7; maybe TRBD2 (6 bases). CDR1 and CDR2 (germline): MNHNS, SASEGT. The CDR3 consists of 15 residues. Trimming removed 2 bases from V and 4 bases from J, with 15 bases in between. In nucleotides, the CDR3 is TGTGCCAGCAGTGAATACGGAGGGTCTGGGTACGAGCAGTACTTC. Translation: CASSEYGGSGYEQYF.

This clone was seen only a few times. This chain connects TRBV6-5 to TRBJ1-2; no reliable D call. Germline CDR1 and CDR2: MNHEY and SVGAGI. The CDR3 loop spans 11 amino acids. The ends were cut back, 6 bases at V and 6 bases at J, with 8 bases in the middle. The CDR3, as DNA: TGTGCCAGCAGACATAATGATGGCTACACCTTC. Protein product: CASRHNDGYTF.

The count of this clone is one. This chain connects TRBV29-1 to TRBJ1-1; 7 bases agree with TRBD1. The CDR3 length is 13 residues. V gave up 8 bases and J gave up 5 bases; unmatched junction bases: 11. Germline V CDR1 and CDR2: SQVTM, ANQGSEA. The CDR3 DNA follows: TGCAGCACCCGACAGGGAGAAAAAACTGAAGCTTTCTTT. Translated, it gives CSTRQGEKTEAFF.